The clone carrying this T cell receptor beta chain occurred a few times. Its antigen is not identified. Some clones are missing from TCRdb's copy, which holds only in-frame ones; the method was immunoSEQ multiplex PCR. Of 110,000 or so clones in the sample, more than 70% were seen once. J gave up 2 bases and V 4 bases, and 11 bases lay outside the gene matches. Germline lookup yields CDR1 SNHLY and CDR2 FYNNEI. There are 17 residues in the CDR3. The validation cohort, a group of 90 to 150 subjects, included the donors and was separate from the roughly 700-subject first cohort. The data are from a study of cytomegalovirus exposure and HLA in healthy donors. Study conclusions and caveats: Despite most TCR sequences being rare, some public TCRs occurred in many donors. The authors enumerated 180 or so TCR beta chains as linked to cytomegalovirus.

The J gene is TRBJ1-2, the V gene TRBV2; 9 bases agree with TRBD1. The clonotype originates from a man aged 18 to 30 in good health and CMV-seronegative. The specimen sequenced was PBMCs. In DNA form, the CDR3 reads TGTGCCAGCAGTGTCCCCCGGACAGGGGAAGGGAACTATGGCTACACCTTC. This codes for CASSVPRTGEGNYGYTF.